Included here is one T cell receptor beta chain sequence, with context. No cognate antigen has been identified for it. The record has no base qualities; no much larger clone is one base away. The immunoSEQ Assay was used to sequence TCR beta CDR3 regions from DNA. The original pipeline was this. To compute T cell density, TCR beta template counts were normalized to usable DNA, which was estimated by amplifying housekeeping genes. Using the preseqR package, richness was estimated by extrapolating to 120,000 templates for tissue samples and 400,000 templates for PBMC samples. Clonality was defined as one minus Pielou's evenness. Tissue-enriched TCRs were identified through differential abundance testing performed on productive amino-acid clonotypes, with a minimum total count of 5 and an alpha of 0.1. The Jaccard Index and the Morisita Overlap Index were used to measure how much the repertoires overlapped between compartments. GLIPH grouped TCR beta CDR3s together with public tetramer-defined viral CDR3s, and a viral motif had to include at least three viral sequences and show V-gene enrichment. The table was pulled from immuneACCESS by TCRdb, which kept in-frame rearrangements only. Such tables lose some clones; where checked, under half of the loss comes from unresolved V genes, and the rest has no known cause. The DNA was the basis for D and trimming; V, J and clone size are from that table. The sample includes some 82,000 clones, with around 80% observed a single time. About 19% of the sample rests with the top ten.

This sample was taken from a study of T cells in localized non-small cell lung cancer (dated by TCRdb to 2020 to 2021). Context from the whole study: T cell repertoires of 236 early-stage NSCLC patients were analyzed, with tumors being compared against uninvolved tumor-adjacent lungs. NSCLC patients had a mean age of around 61 years, and 120 to 150 were male and around 110 female. The cohort was made up of around 220 treatment-naive NSCLC patients whose localized lung tumors had been resected. Summary of the overall study and its limitations: Of the top 100 tumor clones, a median of roughly 53 were detected in paired uninvolved adjacent lung; over 25 were also among that lung's top 100. Because multi-region tumor sequencing was not performed, intratumor heterogeneity could not be ruled out. Higher blood T cell density associated with longer overall survival, while higher adjacent-lung clonality associated with shorter survival. Uninvolved tumor-adjacent lung showed the highest T cell clonality, higher than tumor, which suggests more focused antigenic responses in the uninvolved tumor-adjacent lung. Because the study design was exploratory, TCR variables were selected using unadjusted p-values without false-discovery rate correction.

V is trimmed back by 0 bases and J by 6 bases, and the junction contains 21 bases that no gene match accounts for. The CDR3 contains 21 residues, cysteine and phenylalanine counted. CDR3 DNA only is kept here, 63 bases in frame from base 1. CDR1 SGDLS and CDR2 YYNGEE were looked up in the germline V gene. At diagnosis, peripheral blood, uninvolved tumor-adjacent lung and tumor were collected and were preserved as a mix of fresh-frozen and FFPE material. For TCR repertoire profiling, the blood samples were analyzed as peripheral blood mononuclear cells. The chain was built from TRBV9 and TRBJ2-3; 11 junctional bases match TRBD2. Sequencing used PBMCs, obtained before any cancer treatment. This sequence originates from a man aged 35 to 70 with stage II squamous cell lung carcinoma. The nucleotide sequence reads as follows: TGTGCCAGCAGCGTAGCCGTCAGGTGGGATTGGGGGACTAGCGGCCCTGATACGCAGTATTTT. Protein translation: CASSVAVRWDWGTSGPDTQYF. Extended through the reference TRBV9 and TRBJ2-3 proteins, this CDR3 yields the full variable domain: DSGVTQTPKHLITATGQRVTLRCSPRSGDLSVYWYQQSLDQGLQFLIQYYNGEERAKGNILERFSAQQFPDLHSELNLSSLELGDSALYFCASSVAVRWDWGTSGPDTQYFGPGTRLTVL.